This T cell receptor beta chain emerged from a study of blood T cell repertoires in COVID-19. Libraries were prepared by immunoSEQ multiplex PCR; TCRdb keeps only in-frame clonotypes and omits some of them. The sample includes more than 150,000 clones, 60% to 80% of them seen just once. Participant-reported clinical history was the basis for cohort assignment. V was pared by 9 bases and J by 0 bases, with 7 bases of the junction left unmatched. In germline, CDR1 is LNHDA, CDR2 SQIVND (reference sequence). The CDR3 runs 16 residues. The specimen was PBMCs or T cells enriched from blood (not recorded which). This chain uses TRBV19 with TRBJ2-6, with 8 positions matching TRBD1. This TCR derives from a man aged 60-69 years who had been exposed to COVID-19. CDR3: CASETGDLSGANVLTF. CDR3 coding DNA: TGTGCCAGCGAGACAGGGGATCTCTCTGGGGCCAACGTCCTGACTTTC.